The 7 T cell receptor beta chains below all came from one sample that was sequenced in a study of T cells in Graves' hyperthyroidism and ophthalmopathy (dated by TCRdb to the late 2010s). To prepare the library, multiplex PCR was applied. TCRdb names Illumina HiSeq 2000 as the instrument used. Amplification of TCR beta CDR3 regions was carried out from RNA transcripts. The TCR CDR3 was subjected to a first round of RT-PCR using the HTBI primer set and the Qiagen OneStep RT-PCR kit. In TCRdb, the public reads were trimmed at Q25 with fastp and aligned with MiXCR, with productive beta chains retained. Every distinct CDR3 protein forms one entry, paired with its most common genes and DNA. This sample holds some 800,000 distinct CDR3 sequences; over 35% were observed only once. Of the sample, approximately 10% is held by the ten largest clones. The sample comprised blood. These receptors all come from a man between 18 and 35 years old with Graves' hyperthyroidism.

The chain has TRBV7-9 and TRBJ1-1; D is undetermined. Germline V gene data show CDR1 as SEHNR and CDR2 as FQNEAQ (reference sequence). The V end lost 2 bases, the J end lost 7 bases, and 5 bases lay between the germline ends. The CDR3 sequence is 11 residues long. In DNA, the CDR3 is TGTGCCAGCAGCTTATACGGTGAAGCTTTCTTT. This encodes CASSLYGEAFF.

Only a few counts were recorded for this clonotype. The chain joins TRBV20-1 to TRBJ2-5; maybe TRBD1 (6 bases). CDR3 size: 15 residues. The V and J ends lost 3 bases and 2 bases respectively, with 16 bases between them. CDR1 is DFQATT and CDR2 is SNEGSKA in the germline V gene (reference sequence). CDR3 loop: CSASTPARGQETQYF. DNA of the CDR3: TGCAGTGCTAGCACACCCGCGAGGGGGCAAGAGACCCAGTACTTC.

This clonotype was observed a handful of times. The chain carries TRBV20-1 and TRBJ1-5; 11 positions agree with TRBD1. Trimming removed 5 bases from V and 7 bases from J; junction bases left unmatched: 10. The CDR3 is 15 amino acids. Germline loops: CDR1 DFQATT, CDR2 SNEGSKA (reference sequence). CDR3 region: CSASSGTGGLQPQHF. The CDR3 bases are TGCAGTGCTTCCTCCGGGACAGGGGGTTTGCAGCCCCAGCATTTT.

V is TRBV4-1 and J is TRBJ2-2; D is unclear. This CDR3 has 13 residues. Trimming shortened V by 1 base and J by 7 bases, and 7 bases separated the two germline ends. Germline V gene lookup returns CDR1 MGHRA and CDR2 YSYEKL. The CDR3 DNA follows: TGCGCCAGCAGCCAAGTACGCGGCGGGGAGCTGTTTTTT. Its protein product is CASSQVRGGELFF.

There are many counts of this clonotype. The chain has TRBV20-1 and TRBJ2-7; tentatively, D is TRBD2 (5 bases). The CDR3 runs to 13 residues. Trimming removed 0 bases at V and 3 bases at J, with 9 bases between. Germline values: CDR1 DFQATT, CDR2 SNEGSKA (reference sequence). The CDR3 protein is CSARDGGGYEQYF. The CDR3 bases are TGCAGTGCTAGAGATGGTGGAGGCTACGAGCAGTACTTC.

This clonotype occurred many times. The V call is TRBV19, the J call TRBJ1-5; D not resolved. Trimming removed 4 bases at V and 9 bases at J, with 22 bases between. The CDR3 spans 16 residues. Germline V lookup: CDR1 LNHDA, CDR2 SQIVND (reference sequence). The CDR3 loop reads CASSTEEFALGRPQHF. CDR3 nucleotides: TGTGCCAGTAGTACGGAAGAGTTTGCGTTGGGCCGGCCCCAGCATTTT.

The genes are TRBV6-5 and TRBJ1-1; D unresolved. The CDR3 has 13 residues. Germline V gene lookup returns CDR1 MNHEY and CDR2 SVGAGI. The V gene lost 4 bases and the J gene lost 3 bases, with 9 bases spanning the gap. The CDR3 DNA reads as TGTGCCAGCAGTTCTATCCTGGACACTGAAGCTTTCTTT. Encoded protein: CASSSILDTEAFF.